This paragraph reports one TCR beta chain. CDR1 and CDR2 from the germline V gene are MNHEY and SVGAGI. The CDR3 totals 15 residues. V lost 6 bases and J 7 bases, leaving 20 bases between the germline ends. The data derive from a study of T cell responses to AZD1222 COVID-19 vaccine. Assay: immunoSEQ multiplex PCR; the TCRdb copy retains only in-frame clones and omits some. The sample holds 85,000 to 90,000 clones; approximately 88% are singletons and the top ten take 5%. The V gene is TRBV6-5, the J gene TRBJ2-3; D remains unclear. This sample comprised peripheral blood, obtained 28 days after the second AZD1222 dose. The TCR was taken from an adult who received the AZD1222 COVID-19 vaccine. CDR3 DNA sequence: TGTGCCAGCAGCCCAGGACCACGGACGATAAATACGCAGTATTTT. Translated, it gives CASSPGPRTINTQYF.